This T cell receptor beta chain is from a study of blood T cell repertoires in COVID-19. At the level of the study: From T cells, B-cell-depleted T cells, or PBMCs came the material, which was cDNA or gDNA.

Trimming cost V 4 bases and J 1 base; bases outside gene matches: 2. Germline V gives CDR1 KGHSH, CDR2 LQKENI. The CDR3 contains 14 residues. Assay used: immunoSEQ multiplex PCR; TCRdb lists only in-frame clones, some missing. The table has just over 250,000 clones, around 90% seen once. The TCR was taken from a man aged 55 to 70 who had recovered from COVID-19. The sample was peripheral blood. This chain connects TRBV18 to TRBJ1-1; 8 bases are a match to TRBD1. CDR3 sequence reads: CASSLQGANTEAFF. In DNA, the CDR3 is TGTGCCAGCTCACTTCAGGGGGCGAACACTGAAGCTTTCTTT.